These 2 T cell receptor beta chains came from one sample sequenced in a study of CD8+ T cells in alopecia areata. Following extraction, RNA underwent reverse transcription to cDNA, which served as the sequencing template. Only in-frame clones appear in the TCRdb table, and some are missing; sequencing was by immunoSEQ multiplex PCR. The sample has tens of thousands of clones; roughly 57% are singletons. The sample here was CD8+ T cells sorted from blood, taken at week 0. These receptors originate from a human donor with alopecia areata.

J is TRBJ2-7 and V is TRBV5-1; 9 positions agree with TRBD1. Germline CDR1 reads SGHRS; CDR2 reads YFSETQ. Trimming cost V 3 bases and J 7 bases; bases outside gene matches: 8. CDR3 length: 14 amino acids. The CDR3 loop is CASSYAGQGGEQYF. The CDR3, as DNA: TGCGCCAGCAGCTACGCGGGACAGGGTGGGGAGCAGTACTTC.

This clone has more than one count but fewer than ten. V is TRBV20-1 and J is TRBJ1-1; D ambiguous. The CDR3 is 11 amino acids. The V gene's germline CDR1 is DFQATT and CDR2 SNEGSKA (reference sequence). V was trimmed by 6 bases and J by 4 bases, leaving 9 bases between them. The CDR3 DNA reads as TGCAGTGCCTATGAAGGCACTGAAGCTTTCTTT. Amino acid sequence: CSAYEGTEAFF.